The entry that follows covers one TCR beta chain sequence. This sample is drawn from a study of cytomegalovirus exposure and HLA in healthy donors. It was with 60 Vbeta and 13 Jbeta primers that the PCR ran. Method: immunoSEQ multiplex PCR; TCRdb's copy keeps in-frame clones and lacks some. The sample has over 150,000 clones, around four fifths seen once. The sequence came from a male donor in good health and CMV-seropositive. The specimen sequenced was PBMCs.

The CDR3 DNA sequence: TGTGCCAGCAGCCTAAGGACACCGAACACCGGGGAGCTGTTTTTT. This gives the protein CASSLRTPNTGELFF. The rearrangement joins TRBV7-2 to TRBJ2-2; D possibly corresponds to TRBD1 (5 bases). Germline-derived CDR1 and CDR2 are SGHTA and FQGNSA. This CDR3 region has 15 residues. V gave up 5 bases and J gave up 0 bases, with 10 bases separating them.